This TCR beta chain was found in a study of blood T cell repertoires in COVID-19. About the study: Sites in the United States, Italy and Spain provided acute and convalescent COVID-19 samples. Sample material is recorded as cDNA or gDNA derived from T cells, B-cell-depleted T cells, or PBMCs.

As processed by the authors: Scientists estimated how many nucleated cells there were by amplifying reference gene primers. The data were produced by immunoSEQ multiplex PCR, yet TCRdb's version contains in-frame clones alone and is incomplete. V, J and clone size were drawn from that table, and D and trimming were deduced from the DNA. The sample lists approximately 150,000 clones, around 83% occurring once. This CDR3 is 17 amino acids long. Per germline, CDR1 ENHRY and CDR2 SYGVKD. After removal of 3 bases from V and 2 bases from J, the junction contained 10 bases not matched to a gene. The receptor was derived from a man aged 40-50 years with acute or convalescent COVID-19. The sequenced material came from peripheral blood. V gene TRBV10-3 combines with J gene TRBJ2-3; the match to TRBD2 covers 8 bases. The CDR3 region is CAISDPSGSGNTDTQYF. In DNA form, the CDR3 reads TGTGCCATCAGTGATCCCAGCGGGAGCGGAAACACAGATACGCAGTATTTT.